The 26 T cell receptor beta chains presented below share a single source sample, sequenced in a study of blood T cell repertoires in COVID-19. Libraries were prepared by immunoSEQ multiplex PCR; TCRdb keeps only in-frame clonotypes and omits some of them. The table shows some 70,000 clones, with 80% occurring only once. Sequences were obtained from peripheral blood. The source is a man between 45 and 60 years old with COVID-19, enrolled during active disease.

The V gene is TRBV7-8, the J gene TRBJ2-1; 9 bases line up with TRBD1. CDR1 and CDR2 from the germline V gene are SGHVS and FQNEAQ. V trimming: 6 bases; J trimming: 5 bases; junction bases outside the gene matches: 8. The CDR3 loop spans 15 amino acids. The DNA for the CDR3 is TGTGCCAGCAGGTCCACCGGGACAGGGAACAATGAGCAGTTCTTC. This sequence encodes CASRSTGTGNNEQFF.

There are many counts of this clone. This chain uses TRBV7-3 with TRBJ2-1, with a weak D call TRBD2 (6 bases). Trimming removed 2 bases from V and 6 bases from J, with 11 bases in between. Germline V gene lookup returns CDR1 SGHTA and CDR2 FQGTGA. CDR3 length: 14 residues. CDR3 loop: CASSLGDLRNEQFF. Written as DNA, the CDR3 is TGTGCCAGCAGCTTAGGGGACTTGCGCAATGAGCAGTTCTTC.

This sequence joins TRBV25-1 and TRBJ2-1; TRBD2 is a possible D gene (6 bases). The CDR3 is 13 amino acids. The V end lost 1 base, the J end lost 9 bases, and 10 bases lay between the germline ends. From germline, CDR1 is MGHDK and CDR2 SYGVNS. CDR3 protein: CASSELVGGEQFF. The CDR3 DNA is TGTGCCAGCAGTGAATTGGTGGGAGGTGAGCAGTTCTTC.

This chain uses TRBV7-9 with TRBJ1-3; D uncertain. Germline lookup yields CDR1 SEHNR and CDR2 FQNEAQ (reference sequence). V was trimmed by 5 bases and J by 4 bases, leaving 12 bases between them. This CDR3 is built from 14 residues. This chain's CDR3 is CASSLRLPGNTIYF. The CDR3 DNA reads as TGTGCCAGCAGCCTACGATTACCGGGAAACACCATATATTTT.

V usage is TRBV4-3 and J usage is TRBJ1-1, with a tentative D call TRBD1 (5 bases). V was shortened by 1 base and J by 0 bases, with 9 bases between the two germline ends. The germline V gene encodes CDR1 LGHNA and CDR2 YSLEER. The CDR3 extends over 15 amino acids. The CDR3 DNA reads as TGCGCCAGCAGCCAAGGACAGTACATGAACACTGAAGCTTTCTTT. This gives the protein CASSQGQYMNTEAFF.

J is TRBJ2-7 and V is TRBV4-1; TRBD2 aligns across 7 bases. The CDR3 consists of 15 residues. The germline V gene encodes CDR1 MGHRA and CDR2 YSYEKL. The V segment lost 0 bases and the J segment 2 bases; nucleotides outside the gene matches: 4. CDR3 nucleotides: TGCGCCAGCAGCCAAGAGAAGCGGGAAGCCTACGAGCAGTACTTC. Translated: CASSQEKREAYEQYF.

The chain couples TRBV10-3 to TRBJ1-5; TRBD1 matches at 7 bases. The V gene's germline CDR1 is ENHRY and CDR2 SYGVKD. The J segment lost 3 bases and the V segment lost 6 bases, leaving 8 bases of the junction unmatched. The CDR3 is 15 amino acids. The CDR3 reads CAISNTGDPNQPQHF. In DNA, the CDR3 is TGTGCCATCAGCAACACAGGGGACCCCAATCAGCCCCAGCATTTT.

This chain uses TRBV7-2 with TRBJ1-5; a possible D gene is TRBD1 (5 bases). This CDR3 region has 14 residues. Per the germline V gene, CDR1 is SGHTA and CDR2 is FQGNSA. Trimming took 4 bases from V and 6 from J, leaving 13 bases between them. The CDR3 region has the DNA TGTGCCAGCAGCTCCCAGGGAAGGGGTCAGCCCCAGCATTTT. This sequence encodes CASSSQGRGQPQHF.

CDR3 sequence reads: CASSPRGNYGYTF. The CDR3 nucleotides read TGTGCCAGCAGCCCGCGGGGGAACTATGGCTACACCTTC. The chain employs TRBV5-4 and TRBJ1-2, with a possible D match to TRBD1 (5 bases). Looked up from germline, CDR1 is SGHNT and CDR2 is YYREEE (reference sequence). The ends were cut back, 4 bases at V and 2 bases at J, with 9 bases in the middle. The CDR3 sequence is 13 residues long. The full variable domain, rest sourced from reference TRBV5-4 and TRBJ1-2, is ETGVTQSPTHLIKTRGQQVTLRCSSQSGHNTVSWYQQALGQGPQFIFQYYREEENGRGNFPPRFSGLQFPNYSSELNVNALELDDSALYLCASSPRGNYGYTFGSGTRLTVV.

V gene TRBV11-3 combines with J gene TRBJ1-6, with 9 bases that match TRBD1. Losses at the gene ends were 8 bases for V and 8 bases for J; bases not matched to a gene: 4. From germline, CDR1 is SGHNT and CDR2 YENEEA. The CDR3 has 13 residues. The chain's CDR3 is CASSQGADSPLHF. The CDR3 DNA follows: TGTGCCAGCTCACAGGGGGCAGATTCACCCCTCCACTTT.

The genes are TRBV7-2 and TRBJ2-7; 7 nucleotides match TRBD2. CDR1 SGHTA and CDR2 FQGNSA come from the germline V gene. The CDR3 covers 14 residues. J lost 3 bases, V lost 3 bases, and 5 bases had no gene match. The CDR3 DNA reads TGTGCCAGCAGCTTCACAGCGGGAAACTACGAGCAGTACTTC. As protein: CASSFTAGNYEQYF.

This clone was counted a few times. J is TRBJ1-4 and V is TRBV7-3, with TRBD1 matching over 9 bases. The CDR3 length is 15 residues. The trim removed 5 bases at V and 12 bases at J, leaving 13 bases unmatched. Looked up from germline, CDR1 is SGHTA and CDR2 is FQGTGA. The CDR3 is CASSTKQGAPSELFF. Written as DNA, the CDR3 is TGTGCCAGCAGCACTAAACAGGGGGCTCCCTCCGAACTGTTTTTT.

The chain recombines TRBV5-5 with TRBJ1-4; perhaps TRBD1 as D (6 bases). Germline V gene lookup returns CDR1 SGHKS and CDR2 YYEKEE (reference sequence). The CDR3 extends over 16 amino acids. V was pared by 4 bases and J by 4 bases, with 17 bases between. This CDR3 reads CASSDTKDSYNEKLFF. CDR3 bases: TGTGCCAGCAGCGATACAAAGGACAGCTATAATGAAAAACTGTTTTTT.

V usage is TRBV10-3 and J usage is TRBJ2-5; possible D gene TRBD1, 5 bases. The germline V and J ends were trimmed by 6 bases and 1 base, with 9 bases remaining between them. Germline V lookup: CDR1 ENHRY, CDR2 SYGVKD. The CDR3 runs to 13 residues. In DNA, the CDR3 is TGTGCCATCAGACCTGACAGCCAAGAGACCCAGTACTTC. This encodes CAIRPDSQETQYF.

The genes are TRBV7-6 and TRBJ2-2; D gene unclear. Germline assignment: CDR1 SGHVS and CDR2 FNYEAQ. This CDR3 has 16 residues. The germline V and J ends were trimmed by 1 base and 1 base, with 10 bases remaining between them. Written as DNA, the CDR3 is TGTGCCAGCAGCTTAGACCCAGACAAGAACACCGGGGAGCTGTTTTTT. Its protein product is CASSLDPDKNTGELFF.

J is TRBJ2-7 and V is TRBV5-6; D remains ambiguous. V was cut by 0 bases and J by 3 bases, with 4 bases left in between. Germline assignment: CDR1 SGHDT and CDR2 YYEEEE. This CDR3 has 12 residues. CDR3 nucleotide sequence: TGTGCCAGCAGCTTGGGGCACTACGAGCAGTACTTC. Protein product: CASSLGHYEQYF.

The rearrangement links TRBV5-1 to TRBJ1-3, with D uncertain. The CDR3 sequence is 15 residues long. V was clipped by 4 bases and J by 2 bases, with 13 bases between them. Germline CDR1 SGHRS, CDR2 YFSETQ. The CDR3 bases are TGCGCCAGCAGCCCGGGTAGCAGAGCTGGAAACACCATATATTTT. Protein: CASSPGSRAGNTIYF.

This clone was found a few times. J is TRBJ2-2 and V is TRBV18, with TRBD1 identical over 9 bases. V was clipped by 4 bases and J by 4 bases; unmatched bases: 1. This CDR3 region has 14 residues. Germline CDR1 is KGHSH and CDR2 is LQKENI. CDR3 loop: CASSRDRVTGELFF. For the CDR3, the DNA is TGTGCCAGCTCACGGGACAGGGTCACCGGGGAGCTGTTTTTT.

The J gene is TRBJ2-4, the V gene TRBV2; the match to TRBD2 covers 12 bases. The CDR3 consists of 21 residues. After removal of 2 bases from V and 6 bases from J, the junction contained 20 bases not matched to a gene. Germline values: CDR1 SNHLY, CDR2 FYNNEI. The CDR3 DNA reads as TGTGCCAGCAGTGAAAGGGTGAGGGGAATTGAGACTAGCGGGAGAAGAAACATTCAGTACTTC. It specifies CASSERVRGIETSGRRNIQYF. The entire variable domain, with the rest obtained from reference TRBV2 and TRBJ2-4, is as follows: EPEVTQTPSHQVTQMGQEVILRCVPISNHLYFYWYRQILGQKVEFLVSFYNNEISEKSEIFDDQFSVERPDGSNFTLKIRSTKLEDSAMYFCASSERVRGIETSGRRNIQYFGAGTRLSVL.

The CDR3 loop reads CATSTTRGTDTQYF. CDR3 DNA sequence: TGTGCCACCAGTACGACCAGGGGAACAGATACGCAGTATTTT. The J gene is TRBJ2-3, the V gene TRBV24-1; maybe TRBD1 (6 bases). V dropped 6 bases and J dropped 3 bases, with 12 bases sitting between them. CDR3 length: 14 residues. Looked up from germline, CDR1 is KGHDR and CDR2 is SFDVKD.

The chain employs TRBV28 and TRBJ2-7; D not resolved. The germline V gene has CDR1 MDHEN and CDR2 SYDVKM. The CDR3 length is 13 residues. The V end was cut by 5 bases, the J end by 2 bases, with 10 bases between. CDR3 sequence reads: CASSHTKTYEQYF. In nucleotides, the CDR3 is TGTGCCAGCAGTCATACAAAAACCTACGAGCAGTACTTC.

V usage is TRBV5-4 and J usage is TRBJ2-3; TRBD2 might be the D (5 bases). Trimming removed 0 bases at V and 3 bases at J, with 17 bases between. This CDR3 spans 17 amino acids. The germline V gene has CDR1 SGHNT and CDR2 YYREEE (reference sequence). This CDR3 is CASSLAPGSPLTDTQYF. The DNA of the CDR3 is TGTGCCAGCAGCTTGGCTCCGGGATCCCCCCTGACAGATACGCAGTATTTT.

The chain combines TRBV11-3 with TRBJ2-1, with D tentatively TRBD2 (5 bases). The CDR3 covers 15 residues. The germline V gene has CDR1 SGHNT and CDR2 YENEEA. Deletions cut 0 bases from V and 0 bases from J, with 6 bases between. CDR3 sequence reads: CASSLDGVSYNEQFF. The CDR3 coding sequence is TGTGCCAGCAGCTTAGACGGGGTCTCCTACAATGAGCAGTTCTTC.

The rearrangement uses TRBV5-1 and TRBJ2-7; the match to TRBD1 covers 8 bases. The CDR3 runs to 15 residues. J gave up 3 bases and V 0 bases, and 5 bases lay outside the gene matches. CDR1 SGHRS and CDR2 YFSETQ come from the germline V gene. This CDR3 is CASSLVPGGNYEQYF. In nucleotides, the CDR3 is TGCGCCAGCAGCTTGGTCCCAGGGGGCAACTACGAGCAGTACTTC. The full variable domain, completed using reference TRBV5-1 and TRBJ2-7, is KAGVTQTPRYLIKTRGQQVTLSCSPISGHRSVSWYQQTPGQGLQFLFEYFSETQRNKGNFPGRFSGRQFSNSRSEMNVSTLELGDSALYLCASSLVPGGNYEQYFGPGTRLTVT.

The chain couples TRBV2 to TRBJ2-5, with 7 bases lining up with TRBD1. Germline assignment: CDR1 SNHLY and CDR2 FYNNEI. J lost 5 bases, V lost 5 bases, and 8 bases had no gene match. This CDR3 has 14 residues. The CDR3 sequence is CASSRQGIEETQYF. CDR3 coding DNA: TGTGCCAGCAGTAGACAGGGCATTGAGGAGACCCAGTACTTC.

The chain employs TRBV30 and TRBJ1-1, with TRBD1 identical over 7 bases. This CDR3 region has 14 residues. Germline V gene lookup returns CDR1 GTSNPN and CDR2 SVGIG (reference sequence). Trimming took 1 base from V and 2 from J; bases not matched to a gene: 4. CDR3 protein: CAWSGGQINTEAFF. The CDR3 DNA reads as TGTGCCTGGAGTGGGGGACAGATTAACACTGAAGCTTTCTTT.